The clone carrying this T cell receptor (beta chain) has just a few counts. As yet, its antigen is unknown. The sample comes from a study of human T cells and chemical hapten exposure. Findings and limits, study-wide: As patch test score rose, PT1 expanded TCR counts tended to rise as well.

Time point in this sample: patch test 1, 2 weeks after DPC sensitization. The treatment denotes: therapeutic diphenylcyclopropenone sensitization with weekly scalp DPC. The study drew its donors from alopecia patients who were 18 to 70 years old and suitable for DPC. The CDR3 is 14 residues long. Germline V gene lookup returns CDR1 LNHDA and CDR2 SQIVND (reference sequence). V dropped 3 bases and J dropped 1 base, with 9 bases sitting between them. TCRdb redid the calling of the RACE reads with MiXCR, one entry per CDR3 protein. The sample lists some 380,000 distinct CDR3 sequences, 4% to 5.5% seen once, with 2% to 2.5% in the top ten.

The chain combines TRBV19 with TRBJ1-1, with D maybe TRBD1 (5 bases). The receptor's source is a woman aged 50 to 60 with alopecia areata. Some clones in this sample may be carry-over from other donors' samples. The material sequenced was whole blood, taken in connection with sensitization to the hapten diphenylcyclopropenone (DPC). In DNA, the CDR3 is TGTGCCAGTAGTATGGGAACAGGGAACACTGAAGCTTTCTTT. This translates into CASSMGTGNTEAFF.